A selection of T cell receptor beta chains follows, all from one sample in a study of blood T cells in healthy people across ages. TCRdb reanalysed the 5' RACE reads using MiXCR and keeps one entry per CDR3 protein. The repertoire includes about 1.8 million distinct CDR3 sequences, just under 50% of them detected once, and roughly 2% sits in the top ten. The sample consisted of blood. The origin of the receptors is a woman aged 40 to 50 in good health. The CDR3 runs from the conserved cysteine through the conserved F or W. A D gene is named only where the DNA matches it firmly. Size is stated for part of the rows, as once, few or many counts, or as a class when the clone is expanded.

abundance: -
d_gene: TRBD1
j_gene: TRBJ2-7
v_gene: TRBV7-2
CDR3nt: TGTGCCAGCAGCTTCTCCCGGACAGGGATTTCCTACGAGCAGTACTTC
CDR3aa: CASSFSRTGISYEQYF

abundance: -
d_gene: TRBD1
j_gene: TRBJ1-2
v_gene: TRBV6-1
CDR3nt: TGTGCCAGCGGTGGACAGGGGGATGGCTACACCTTC
CDR3aa: CASGGQGDGYTF

abundance: once
d_gene: -
j_gene: TRBJ1-4
v_gene: TRBV3-1
CDR3nt: TGTGCCAGCAGCCAAATGATCGGCGCAACTAATGAAAAACTGTTTTTT
CDR3aa: CASSQMIGATNEKLFF

abundance: -
d_gene: TRBD2
j_gene: TRBJ2-3
v_gene: TRBV20-1
CDR3nt: TGCAGTGCTTTAATCCCTAGCGGGCGTTTCACAGATACGCAGTATTTT
CDR3aa: CSALIPSGRFTDTQYF

abundance: -
d_gene: TRBD2
j_gene: TRBJ2-5
v_gene: TRBV12-3/TRBV12-4
CDR3nt: TGTGCCAGCAGTCCTGAAGCGGGGGTGGAGACCCAGTACTTC
CDR3aa: CASSPEAGVETQYF

abundance: -
d_gene: TRBD1
j_gene: TRBJ1-5
v_gene: TRBV20-1
CDR3nt: TGCAGTGCTAGGCGGGACAGATATCAGCCCCAGCATTTT
CDR3aa: CSARRDRYQPQHF

abundance: -
d_gene: TRBD1
j_gene: TRBJ1-1
v_gene: TRBV10-3
CDR3nt: TGTGCCATCAGCGCAGGACCGGGACAGACCGGAGGGACTGAAGCTTTCTTT
CDR3aa: CAISAGPGQTGGTEAFF

abundance: few
d_gene: TRBD2
j_gene: TRBJ2-1
v_gene: TRBV4-3
CDR3nt: TGCGCCAGCAGCCAAGAGGCTAGCGGGGGATACAATGAGCAGTTCTTC
CDR3aa: CASSQEASGGYNEQFF

abundance: -
d_gene: TRBD2
j_gene: TRBJ2-4
v_gene: TRBV20-1
CDR3nt: TGCAGTGCTAAAATAGCGGGGGCTAAAAACATTCAGTACTTC
CDR3aa: CSAKIAGAKNIQYF

abundance: -
d_gene: -
j_gene: TRBJ2-5
v_gene: TRBV7-2
CDR3nt: TGTGCCAGCAGCGCAACTAGCTACCAAGAGACCCAGTACTTC
CDR3aa: CASSATSYQETQYF

abundance: -
d_gene: TRBD1
j_gene: TRBJ2-3
v_gene: TRBV2
CDR3nt: TGTGCCAGCAGGGGGACAGGGGGAGATACGCAGTATTTT
CDR3aa: CASRGTGGDTQYF

abundance: once
d_gene: -
j_gene: TRBJ2-7
v_gene: TRBV7-2
CDR3nt: TGTGCCAGCCGCTTAATCGGGGATACCTACGAGCAGTACTTC
CDR3aa: CASRLIGDTYEQYF

abundance: few
d_gene: -
j_gene: TRBJ2-7
v_gene: TRBV7-8
CDR3nt: TGTGCCAGCAGCTTAGATATTGACTCCTACGAGCAGTACTTC
CDR3aa: CASSLDIDSYEQYF

abundance: -
d_gene: TRBD2
j_gene: TRBJ2-1
v_gene: TRBV20-1
CDR3nt: TGCAGTGCTAGAGAAGCGGGGGGCGACAATGAGCAGTTCTTC
CDR3aa: CSAREAGGDNEQFF

abundance: -
d_gene: TRBD2
j_gene: TRBJ2-5
v_gene: TRBV20-1
CDR3nt: TGCAGTGCCACCGGGACTAGCGGTGTTACCAATGAGCAGTACTTC
CDR3aa: CSATGTSGVTNEQYF

abundance: -
d_gene: -
j_gene: TRBJ1-4
v_gene: TRBV3-1
CDR3nt: TGTGCCAGCAGCCAAGAAGCAACTAATGAAAAACTGTTTTTT
CDR3aa: CASSQEATNEKLFF

abundance: few
d_gene: TRBD2
j_gene: TRBJ2-5
v_gene: TRBV5-1
CDR3nt: TGCGCCAGCAGCCCGTGGACTAGCGGTGAGACCCAGTACTTC
CDR3aa: CASSPWTSGETQYF

abundance: few
d_gene: TRBD2
j_gene: TRBJ2-3
v_gene: TRBV27
CDR3nt: TGTGCCAGCAGTCTAGGACTAGCGGGAGGGGCGGGCACAGATACGCAGTATTTT
CDR3aa: CASSLGLAGGAGTDTQYF

abundance: -
d_gene: TRBD1
j_gene: TRBJ1-2
v_gene: TRBV3-1
CDR3nt: TGTGCCAGCAGCGGAGGGACAGGGCATGGCTACACCTTC
CDR3aa: CASSGGTGHGYTF

abundance: -
d_gene: -
j_gene: TRBJ1-1
v_gene: TRBV29-1
CDR3nt: TGCAGCGTTGAACGAAGCGGGGGGAACACTGAAGCTTTCTTT
CDR3aa: CSVERSGGNTEAFF

abundance: few
d_gene: -
j_gene: TRBJ2-3
v_gene: TRBV4-3
CDR3nt: TGCGCCAGCAGCCTTCAACCGGGGGCCCGCCTTAGCTCGGATACGCAGTATTTT
CDR3aa: CASSLQPGARLSSDTQYF

abundance: once
d_gene: TRBD2
j_gene: TRBJ2-1
v_gene: TRBV7-3
CDR3nt: TGTGTCAGCGCCCCGGGCGGGGGGGCCTACAATAAGCAGTTCTTC
CDR3aa: CVSAPGGGAYNKQFF

abundance: -
d_gene: -
j_gene: TRBJ2-7
v_gene: TRBV29-1
CDR3nt: TGCAGCGCCTCAGGGGCAGGAATATCCTACGAGCAGTACTTC
CDR3aa: CSASGAGISYEQYF

abundance: -
d_gene: -
j_gene: TRBJ2-1
v_gene: TRBV20-1
CDR3nt: TGCAGTGCTAGAGATGCGGGAAGTTTTAATGAGCAGTTCTTC
CDR3aa: CSARDAGSFNEQFF

abundance: few
d_gene: TRBD2
j_gene: TRBJ2-1
v_gene: TRBV11-1
CDR3nt: TGTGCCAGCAGCAAAACCGGGACTAGCGGGGGGGGGCAGTTCTTC
CDR3aa: CASSKTGTSGGGQFF